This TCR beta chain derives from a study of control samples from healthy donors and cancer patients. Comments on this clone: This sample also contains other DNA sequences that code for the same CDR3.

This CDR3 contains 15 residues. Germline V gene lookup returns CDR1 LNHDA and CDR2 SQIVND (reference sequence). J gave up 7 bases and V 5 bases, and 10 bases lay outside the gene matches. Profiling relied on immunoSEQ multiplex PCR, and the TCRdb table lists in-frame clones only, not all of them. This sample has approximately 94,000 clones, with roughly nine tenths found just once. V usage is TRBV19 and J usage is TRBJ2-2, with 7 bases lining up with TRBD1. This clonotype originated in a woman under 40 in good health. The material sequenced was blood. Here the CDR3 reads CASSWLGQYVGELFF. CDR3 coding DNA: TGTGCCAGTAGTTGGCTGGGACAGTATGTCGGGGAGCTGTTTTTT. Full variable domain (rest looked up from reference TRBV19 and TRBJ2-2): DGGITQSPKYLFRKEGQNVTLSCEQNLNHDAMYWYRQDPGQGLRLIYYSQIVNDFQKGDIAEGYSVSREKKESFPLTVTSAQKNPTAFYLCASSWLGQYVGELFFGEGSRLTVL.